This entry describes one T cell receptor (beta chain). Its antigen is not known. The sample belongs to a study of cytomegalovirus exposure and HLA in healthy donors. Findings and caveats of the study: Among TCR beta chains, those listed as cytomegalovirus-associated numbered about 150.

The PCR contained 60 Vbeta and 13 Jbeta primers. Original processing methods: Later analysis identified 65 million to 80 million unique TCR beta chains, approximately 10 million shared. Some clones are missing from TCRdb's copy, which holds only in-frame ones; the method was immunoSEQ multiplex PCR. V and J calls and clone size follow that table, whereas D and trimming were derived from the DNA. The sample includes under 300,000 clones, roughly 88% seen only once; the top ten take 3.5% to 4%. The receptor's source is a man aged 35-49 years in good health and CMV-seropositive. Sequencing was done on a sample of PBMCs.

As DNA, the CDR3 is TGTGCCAGCACCTTCCCGGGGGGCCCTTTCTCCTACGAGCAGTACTTC. It specifies CASTFPGGPFSYEQYF. This rearrangement joins TRBV7-9 to TRBJ2-7, with a tentative D call TRBD2 (7 bases). Germline assignment: CDR1 SEHNR and CDR2 FQNEAQ (reference sequence). The CDR3 runs to 16 residues. V dropped 7 bases and J dropped 0 bases, with 19 bases sitting between them.